This T cell receptor beta chain is drawn from a study of blood T cell repertoires in COVID-19. About the study: From T cells, B-cell-depleted T cells, or PBMCs came the material, which was cDNA or gDNA.

Germline V gene data show CDR1 as LGHDT and CDR2 as YNNKEL (reference sequence). Trimming shortened V by 0 bases and J by 8 bases, and 13 bases separated the two germline ends. The CDR3 runs 14 residues. TCRdb keeps only in-frame clones here, not all; method: immunoSEQ multiplex PCR. The table has about 75,000 clones, around nine tenths seen once. The specimen sequenced was peripheral blood. The chain employs TRBV3-1 (or the pseudogene TRBV3-2) and TRBJ1-2, with TRBD1 as a possible D gene (5 bases). The clonotype was recovered from a human donor in a cohort sampled during active COVID-19. The CDR3 DNA follows: TGTGCCAGCAGCCAAGATCAGGGTAGAGGAGGCTACACCTTC. It translates to CASSQDQGRGGYTF.